The 28 T cell receptor beta chains given below trace back to one sample, sequenced in a study of chemoradiotherapy in HPV16-positive cancers. Produced via immunoSEQ multiplex PCR; TCRdb's table is partial and in-frame only. The sample consists of about 8,100 clones, less than 75% of them appearing once. The specimen was obtained from a patient who underwent chemoradiotherapy. The receptor set was obtained from a human donor with HPV-associated anogenital cancer.

The V call is TRBV19, the J call TRBJ1-3; TRBD1 is a possible D gene (5 bases). The V gene's germline CDR1 is LNHDA and CDR2 SQIVND (reference sequence). The CDR3 spans 13 residues. V was cut by 8 bases and J by 5 bases, with 13 bases left in between. The CDR3 bases are TGTGCCAGTCGCCCGGGGCCCCGAAACACCATATATTTT. Translating gives CASRPGPRNTIYF.

The chain has TRBV4-1 and TRBJ2-5, with a weak D call TRBD2 (6 bases). V was clipped by 4 bases and J by 1 base, with 16 bases between them. The germline V gene encodes CDR1 MGHRA and CDR2 YSYEKL. The CDR3 has 16 amino acids. CDR3 sequence: CASSPGRGALQETQYF. The CDR3 DNA reads as TGCGCCAGCAGCCCCGGGAGAGGGGCCCTCCAAGAGACCCAGTACTTC.

The rearrangement links TRBV30 to TRBJ1-1, with TRBD1 identical over 7 bases. The CDR3 spans 15 residues. V trimming: 5 bases; J trimming: 0 bases; junction bases outside the gene matches: 9. Germline V CDR1 and CDR2: GTSNPN, SVGIG (reference sequence). CDR3 sequence reads: CAWDRQGRVNTEAFF. For the CDR3, the DNA is TGTGCCTGGGATCGACAGGGTCGAGTGAACACTGAAGCTTTCTTT.

J is TRBJ2-7 and V is TRBV4-1, with D possibly being TRBD2 (5 bases). Germline CDR1 is MGHRA and CDR2 is YSYEKL. The V gene lost 2 bases and the J gene lost 7 bases, with 15 bases spanning the gap. This CDR3 is built from 14 residues. Here the CDR3 reads CASSQFGERGEQYF. DNA for the CDR3: TGCGCCAGCAGCCAATTCGGGGAAAGAGGGGAGCAGTACTTC.

The V gene is TRBV7-9, the J gene TRBJ1-2, with TRBD1 matching over 8 bases. Germline values: CDR1 SEHNR, CDR2 FQNEAQ (reference sequence). The V gene end was trimmed by 0 bases and the J gene end by 4 bases; junction bases not matched to a gene: 7. The length of the CDR3 is 16 residues. As DNA, the CDR3 is TGTGCCAGCAGCTTAGCGGGCAGGGGGCGATCCTATGGCTACACCTTC. Protein product: CASSLAGRGRSYGYTF.

The V gene is TRBV11-1, the J gene TRBJ2-7; 7 nucleotides line up with TRBD1. Per the germline V gene, CDR1 is SGHAT and CDR2 is FQDESV (reference sequence). Trimming took 2 bases from V and 1 from J; bases not matched to a gene: 5. CDR3 length: 15 residues. DNA of the CDR3: TGTGCCAGCAGCTTAAGACAGGGAAGATCCTACGAGCAGTACTTC. Amino acid sequence: CASSLRQGRSYEQYF.

This sequence joins TRBV18 and TRBJ1-1; TRBD1 is a possible D gene (5 bases). Trimming took 3 bases from V and 2 from J, leaving 10 bases between them. The CDR3 totals 14 residues. The germline CDR1 and CDR2 sequences are KGHSH and LQKENI. The CDR3 nucleotides read TGTGCCAGCTCACCCCGGACAATTAACACTGAAGCTTTCTTT. Protein: CASSPRTINTEAFF.

The chain is built from TRBV29-1 and TRBJ1-1; 7 bases align to TRBD1. Losses at the gene ends were 2 bases for V and 4 bases for J; bases not matched to a gene: 7. The CDR3 is made up of 14 amino acids. The germline gives CDR1 SQVTM, CDR2 ANQGSEA. The CDR3 bases are TGCAGCGTTGAAATGGGACAGACACTCACTGAAGCTTTCTTT. Translation gives CSVEMGQTLTEAFF.

V gene TRBV2 combines with J gene TRBJ2-2; D might be TRBD2 (8 bases). CDR1 is SNHLY, CDR2 FYNNEI, per germline. The ends were cut back, 7 bases at V and 5 bases at J, with 17 bases in the middle. This CDR3 has 15 amino acids. The CDR3 region is CASKRGQGETGELFF. The CDR3 bases are TGTGCCAGCAAGCGGGGGCAGGGGGAGACCGGGGAGCTGTTTTTT.

The CDR3 nucleotides read TGTGCCAGCAGCTATAGCGGGGGGAATCCTAGCACAGATACGCAGTATTTT. Its protein is CASSYSGGNPSTDTQYF. The chain has TRBV4-2 and TRBJ2-3; 10 bases match TRBD2. This CDR3 contains 17 residues. V lost 5 bases, J lost 0 bases, and 8 bases stayed unmatched. The germline V gene has CDR1 LGHNA and CDR2 YNFKEQ.

The rearrangement joins TRBV5-4 to TRBJ2-5; D gene uncertain. V lost 0 bases and J 6 bases, leaving 30 bases between the germline ends. This CDR3 has 20 residues. Germline lookup yields CDR1 SGHNT and CDR2 YYREEE (reference sequence). In DNA form, the CDR3 reads TGTGCCAGCAGCTTGGGGACGGGCAGGCGCGTACGTCCTGAAATCAAGACCCAGTACTTC. Translated, it gives CASSLGTGRRVRPEIKTQYF.

This clone was seen a single time. The rearrangement uses TRBV7-9 and TRBJ1-1; unclear D gene. The CDR3 is made up of 15 amino acids. Germline V CDR1 and CDR2: SEHNR, FQNEAQ (reference sequence). The V end was cut by 0 bases, the J end by 4 bases, with 12 bases between. The CDR3 loop is CASSLALQIFTEAFF. DNA of the CDR3: TGTGCCAGCAGCTTAGCGCTACAGATTTTCACTGAAGCTTTCTTT.

This clone was seen just once. The chain is built from TRBV7-2 and TRBJ2-7; 7 bases are a match to TRBD2. The length of the CDR3 is 16 residues. The V gene end was trimmed by 4 bases and the J gene end by 0 bases; junction bases not matched to a gene: 9. From germline, CDR1 is SGHTA and CDR2 FQGNSA. This CDR3 is CASSSLGGGDSYEQYF. As DNA, the CDR3 is TGTGCCAGCAGCTCGTTAGGCGGGGGTGACTCCTACGAGCAGTACTTC.

The chain carries TRBV19 and TRBJ1-5, with 9 bases lining up with TRBD1. The germline V gene encodes CDR1 LNHDA and CDR2 SQIVND (reference sequence). Unmatched junction bases numbered 8, after V lost 7 bases and J lost 4 bases. The CDR3 has 15 amino acids. The CDR3 nucleotides read TGTGCCAGTAATTTGGGACAGGGTGCAAATCAGCCCCAGCATTTT. It codes for CASNLGQGANQPQHF.

The chain is built from TRBV4-3 and TRBJ1-1; D is ambiguous. Germline CDR1 reads LGHNA; CDR2 reads YSLEER. V was pared by 1 base and J by 2 bases, with 11 bases between. The CDR3 covers 15 residues. Here the CDR3 DNA reads TGCGCCAGCAGCCAAGTCAGAGGATTAAACACTGAAGCTTTCTTT. Translated, it gives CASSQVRGLNTEAFF.

The chain recombines TRBV28 with TRBJ1-1; TRBD1 is a possible D gene (6 bases). The CDR3 extends over 18 amino acids. The V gene's germline CDR1 is MDHEN and CDR2 SYDVKM. The V and J ends lost 7 bases and 0 bases respectively, with 24 bases between them. CDR3 DNA: TGTGCCAGCACAGCCACCCGGGGGGCACGGGATATGAACACTGAAGCTTTCTTT. As protein: CASTATRGARDMNTEAFF.

This clone has just one count. The chain is built from TRBV14 and TRBJ1-1; the D is unclear. This CDR3 has 13 residues. Germline CDR1 SGHDN, CDR2 FVKESK. Between the trimmed V and J ends, which lost 4 bases and 4 bases, there was a span of 10 bases. CDR3 nucleotides: TGTGCCAGCAGCCCCCTTTCTTTCACTGAAGCTTTCTTT. Amino acid sequence: CASSPLSFTEAFF.

Details on this clone: This sample includes further DNA sequences coding for the same CDR3. The chain employs TRBV5-6 and TRBJ1-1, with D unclear. CDR3 size: 12 residues. Germline V CDR1 and CDR2: SGHDT, YYEEEE. V shed 1 base and J shed 4 bases, with 5 bases lying between them. The CDR3 DNA is TGTGCCAGCAGCTTGCGAGGCACTGAAGCTTTCTTT. The encoded protein is CASSLRGTEAFF.

The chain has TRBV28 and TRBJ2-7, with D possibly being TRBD2 (5 bases). The CDR3 is 14 amino acids. The ends were cut back, 2 bases at V and 2 bases at J, with 10 bases in the middle. From germline, CDR1 is MDHEN and CDR2 SYDVKM. As DNA, the CDR3 is TGTGCCAGCAGTTTACGAGGGAATACCTACGAGCAGTACTTC. This gives the protein CASSLRGNTYEQYF.

V and J are TRBV27 and TRBJ1-2, with TRBD1 matching over 8 bases. V lost 5 bases to trimming and J lost 0 bases; unmatched junction nucleotides: 5. Germline CDR1 and CDR2: MNHEY and SMNVEV (reference sequence). This CDR3 has 15 residues. CDR3 DNA sequence: TGTGCCAGCAGTGAAACAGGGGGGTCTAACTATGGCTACACCTTC. This codes for CASSETGGSNYGYTF.

This clone turned up a few times. V gene TRBV27 combines with J gene TRBJ1-2; D unresolved. Germline lookup yields CDR1 MNHEY and CDR2 SMNVEV (reference sequence). The CDR3 runs to 13 residues. V was cut by 3 bases and J by 2 bases, with 7 bases left in between. The CDR3 bases are TGTGCCAGCAGTTTGGGCAGCAACTATGGCTACACCTTC. It encodes CASSLGSNYGYTF.

V gene TRBV11-3 combines with J gene TRBJ2-5; TRBD1 or TRBD2 may be the D gene (6 bases each). Trimming removed 3 bases at V and 5 bases at J, with 10 bases between. CDR1 and CDR2 (germline): SGHNT, YENEEA. The CDR3 spans 13 residues. The CDR3 reads CASSFRGEETQYF. CDR3 DNA: TGTGCCAGCAGCTTTAGGGGGGAGGAGACCCAGTACTTC.

V usage is TRBV5-1 and J usage is TRBJ1-2; 7 bases are a match to TRBD1. This CDR3 contains 13 residues. V trimming: 0 bases; J trimming: 7 bases; junction bases outside the gene matches: 3. Germline V gene data show CDR1 as SGHRS and CDR2 as YFSETQ. CDR3 residues: CASSLETGIGYTF. The CDR3 nucleotides read TGCGCCAGCAGCTTGGAGACAGGGATTGGCTACACCTTC.

Regarding this clone: A junction boundary mismatches the germline segment, possibly from a read error. The rearrangement links TRBV28 to TRBJ2-1; the match to TRBD1 covers 8 bases. Germline V gives CDR1 MDHEN, CDR2 SYDVKM. CDR3 size: 15 residues. CDR3 sequence: CASSSRQGIYSEQFF. In DNA, the CDR3 is TGTGCCAGCAGTTCCCGACAGGGGATTTACAGTGAGCAGTTCTTC.

This clone has just a few counts. The rearrangement links TRBV18 to TRBJ1-2; perhaps TRBD1 as D (6 bases). CDR3 size: 13 residues. Germline-derived CDR1 and CDR2 are KGHSH and LQKENI. The germline V and J ends were trimmed by 6 bases and 6 bases, with 14 bases remaining between them. In nucleotides, the CDR3 is TGTGCCAGCTCGCCCGGGACAAAGAATGGCTACACCTTC. Its protein product is CASSPGTKNGYTF.

The chain combines TRBV2 with TRBJ1-1; D unresolved. Trimming stripped 4 bases from V and 0 bases from J, with 9 bases between. This CDR3 region has 14 residues. From germline, CDR1 is SNHLY and CDR2 FYNNEI. CDR3 loop: CASSVGLMNTEAFF. The CDR3 DNA reads as TGTGCCAGCAGTGTAGGGTTGATGAACACTGAAGCTTTCTTT.

The chain has TRBV6-1 and TRBJ2-7; 10 bases align to TRBD1. Looked up from germline, CDR1 is MNHNS and CDR2 is SASEGT. The ends lost 7 bases at V and 4 bases at J; junction bases unmatched: 7. The CDR3 has 14 residues. The CDR3 DNA sequence: TGTGCCAGCAATTTGGACAGGGGGAAATACGAGCAGTACTTC. The encoded protein is CASNLDRGKYEQYF.

By proportion, this clone is medium-sized. The chain is built from TRBV2 and TRBJ1-2; unclear D gene. The V end lost 7 bases, the J end lost 0 bases, and 12 bases lay between the germline ends. Germline loops: CDR1 SNHLY, CDR2 FYNNEI. This CDR3 contains 14 residues. CDR3 bases: TGTGCCAGCAAACCCGGGTTAGCTAACTATGGCTACACCTTC. It codes for CASKPGLANYGYTF.